This T cell receptor beta chain was captured by sequencing in a study of OX40 agonist ivuxolimab in advanced cancers. The study in broad terms: The costimulatory receptor OX40 (CD134) was targeted by ivuxolimab, a fully human IgG2 agonistic monoclonal antibody. Intravenous ivuxolimab was administered to patients every 2 weeks at six dose levels: 0.01, 0.1, 0.3, 1.5, 3 and 10 mg/kg. Of the approximately 50 patients in dose escalation, some 19 had hepatocellular carcinoma, approximately 15 had melanoma, 9 had renal cell carcinoma and 9 had head and neck cancer. In the dose-escalation cohort, 82.7% of patients were male, and the mean age was about 55 years, with a range of about 23 to 80. Prior anti-PD-1, anti-PD-L1 or anti-CTLA-4 therapy was permitted, and 30% to 45% of dose-escalation patients had received checkpoint inhibitors. Partial responses were achieved by three dose-escalation patients, of whom one had hepatocellular carcinoma and two had cutaneous melanoma. The purpose of peripheral TCRbeta sequencing was to test whether ivuxolimab changed TCR sequence diversity and led to clonal T-cell expansion. The paper reports the monotherapy dose-escalation portion (N of about 56 patients) of the phase I ivuxolimab trial. What the work shows at the level of the full study, not this receptor alone: Partial responders in the 0.1-3.0 mg/kg groups had among the lowest normalized peripheral clonal expansion, especially among CD8+ T cells. At doses of 0.1 to 3.0 mg/kg, clonal expansion of both CD4+ and CD8+ blood T cells was observed from baseline to week 6. Low levels of normalized T-cell clonal expansion were also shown by some nonresponding patients. After ivuxolimab, CD8+ T cells had more expanded clones than CD4+ T cells on average. Which antigens the clonally expanded peripheral T cells were specific for was not determined.

Concerning this clone: Its specific antigen is unknown. Within one base of it there is no much larger clone, and no base qualities were kept.

The trial excluded patients who had a history of autoimmune disease or were on systemic immunosuppression. Peripheral blood for TCR sequencing was collected from all dose cohorts at baseline, on cycle 4 day 1, and on cycle 7 day 1. The samples were drawn from a first-in-human, open-label, multicenter phase I dose-escalation trial of ivuxolimab. Adults with locally advanced or metastatic melanoma, renal cell, hepatocellular, or head and neck squamous cell carcinoma were enrolled in the trial. Before TCR sequencing, CD4+ T cells and CD8+ T cells were sorted from peripheral blood as separate populations. For CDR1 and CDR2, the germline V gene lists SGHTA and FQGNSA. Including cysteine and phenylalanine, the CDR3 has 17 amino acids. The kept DNA is CDR3 alone, 51 bases in frame from the first base. The V end loses 2 bases and the J end loses 4 bases, and a stretch of 20 bases separates them. Genomic DNA was extracted from sorted cells for sequencing of the TCRbeta CDR3 region. TCRbeta CDR3 regions were sequenced using the immunoSEQ Assay. TCRdb holds this immuneACCESS table with in-frame rearrangements only. Some clones are missing; in checked studies, unresolved V genes explain under half, and the rest has no known cause. This sample is represented by about 120,000 clones; 80% to 90% of them were singletons. The ten largest clones take up 0.55% of the sample.

Recombination linked TRBV7-2 to TRBJ1-2; there is no confident call for the D gene. This sample comprised CD4+ or CD8+ T cells sorted from blood, obtained in a trial of the OX40 agonist ivuxolimab. The sequence was obtained from an adult with an advanced solid tumor such as melanoma, head and neck, liver or kidney cancer. The DNA sequence is TGTGCCAGCAGCTTATCCCTTCACACGCCGCAGAGCTATGGCTACACCTTC. It specifies CASSLSLHTPQSYGYTF.